This T cell receptor (beta chain) stems from a study of control samples from healthy donors and cancer patients. Data came from immunoSEQ multiplex PCR; TCRdb stores just in-frame clones and leaves some out. The table lists about 83,000 clones, roughly 89% of them singletons. From germline, CDR1 is KGHDR and CDR2 SFDVKD. Trimming shortened V by 3 bases and J by 5 bases, and 9 bases separated the two germline ends. CDR3 size: 13 residues. The sample was blood. This rearrangement joins TRBV24-1 to TRBJ2-5; D is perhaps TRBD1 (5 bases). This TCR derives from a man aged 50 to 60 in good health. CDR3 DNA sequence: TGTGCCACCAGTGATAAGGGGCCCGAGACCCAGTACTTC. Protein: CATSDKGPETQYF.